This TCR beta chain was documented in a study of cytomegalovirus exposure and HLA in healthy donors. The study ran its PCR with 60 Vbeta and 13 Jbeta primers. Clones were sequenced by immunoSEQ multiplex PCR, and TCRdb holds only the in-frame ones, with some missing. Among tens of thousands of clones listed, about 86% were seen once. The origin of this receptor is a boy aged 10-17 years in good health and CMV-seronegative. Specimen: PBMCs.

Here the CDR3 reads CAISDPRVGTEAFF. As DNA, the CDR3 is TGTGCCATCAGTGACCCCAGGGTGGGCACTGAAGCTTTCTTT. The genes are TRBV10-3 and TRBJ1-1, with D possibly being TRBD1 (5 bases). CDR3 length: 14 residues. Germline CDR1 reads ENHRY; CDR2 reads SYGVKD. V was clipped by 3 bases and J by 4 bases, with 12 bases between them.